The present entry profiles one T cell receptor beta chain with its context. Its antigen remains unidentified. CDR1 is SGHTS and CDR2 is YDEGEE in the germline V gene. The CDR3 sequence is 15 residues long. The V gene end was trimmed by 0 bases and the J gene end by 3 bases; junction bases not matched to a gene: 4. The source of the sample is a study of siplizumab effects on memory and regulatory T cells. Study conclusions and caveats: Memory cells seemed less diverse than naive T cells, which also seemed major contributors to the alloresponse. Proliferating Tregs taken from siplizumab cultures were not shown to have a confirmed suppressive function.

It was 85,000 to 100,000 TCR templates that were assayed per sample. Only in-frame clones appear in the TCRdb table, and some are missing; sequencing was by immunoSEQ multiplex PCR. The sample has 80,000 to 130,000 clones, about 91% seen once. J is TRBJ2-7 and V is TRBV5-8; 9 nucleotides match TRBD1. The sample was CD4+ T cells sorted from blood. This receptor was identified in a human donor in good health. Some clones in this sample may be carry-over from other donors' samples. The CDR3 loop is CASSLAGQGNYEQYF. The CDR3, as DNA: TGTGCCAGCAGCTTGGCGGGACAGGGAAACTACGAGCAGTACTTC.